These 15 T cell receptor beta chains originate from one sample sequenced in a study of cytomegalovirus exposure and HLA in healthy donors (dated by TCRdb to about 2017). Libraries were made using the immunoSEQ multiplex PCR assay. A mixture of 60 forward primers for TCR Vbeta segments and 13 reverse primers for TCR Jbeta segments was used in the multiplex PCR. Here the immuneACCESS table is served through TCRdb, limited to in-frame sequences with V and J called. Missing clones are a known gap in these copies; in checked studies unresolved V genes cover under half, and the rest lacks a known reason. Across this sample there are some 200,000 clones, with over 60% seen only once. 0.6% to 0.7% of the sample comes from the top ten. The sample taken for sequencing was PBMCs. Receptors originate from a man between 18 and 35 years old in good health and CMV-seronegative.

The sample holds a few counts of this clone. The genes are TRBV9 and TRBJ2-1; 8 bases align to TRBD1. There are 14 residues in the CDR3. V lost 7 bases, J lost 4 bases, and 7 bases stayed unmatched. The germline V gene has CDR1 SGDLS and CDR2 YYNGEE. CDR3 protein: CASGPGQAYNEQFF. The CDR3, as DNA: TGTGCCAGCGGGCCGGGACAGGCGTACAATGAGCAGTTCTTC.

The chain couples TRBV7-2 to TRBJ2-7; TRBD2 is a possible D gene (6 bases). This CDR3 spans 16 amino acids. Germline CDR1 SGHTA, CDR2 FQGNSA. Trimming removed 1 base at V and 1 base at J, with 14 bases between. CDR3 loop: CASSLGDWTASYEQYF. CDR3 nucleotide sequence: TGTGCCAGCAGCTTAGGGGACTGGACGGCATCCTACGAGCAGTACTTC. Complete variable domain (other parts from reference TRBV7-2 and TRBJ2-7): GAGVSQSPSNKVTEKGKDVELRCDPISGHTALYWYRQSLGQGLEFLIYFQGNSAPDKSGLPSDRFSAERTGGSVSTLTIQRTQQEDSAVYLCASSLGDWTASYEQYFGPGTRLTVT.

The chain uses TRBV6-5 and TRBJ2-7; D might be TRBD2 (5 bases). CDR1 is MNHEY, CDR2 SVGAGI, per germline. Between the trimmed V and J ends, which lost 6 bases and 0 bases, there was a span of 12 bases. This CDR3 has 14 residues. DNA of the CDR3: TGTGCCAGCAGCCGAGCGGAGATCTCCTACGAGCAGTACTTC. The encoded protein is CASSRAEISYEQYF.

Only a few counts were recorded for this clone. The chain joins TRBV11-3 to TRBJ2-7, with 7 positions matching TRBD2. CDR1 is SGHNT and CDR2 is YENEEA in the germline V gene. The junction had 11 bases not matched to a gene; V was cut back by 5 bases and J by 7 bases. This CDR3 contains 14 residues. CDR3 bases: TGTGCCAGCAGCCACGGGGAGGGAGCGGGGGAGCAGTACTTC. This gives the protein CASSHGEGAGEQYF.

The chain links TRBV27 to TRBJ2-1; 9 bases are shared with TRBD1. Looked up from germline, CDR1 is MNHEY and CDR2 is SMNVEV (reference sequence). Trimming cost V 2 bases and J 6 bases; bases outside gene matches: 5. This CDR3 is 15 amino acids long. For the CDR3, the DNA is TGTGCCAGCAGTTTACAGGACAGGGGTTTCAATGAGCAGTTCTTC. Protein product: CASSLQDRGFNEQFF.

The genes are TRBV4-1 and TRBJ2-3, with TRBD2 matching 7 bases. The length of the CDR3 is 17 residues. CDR1 is MGHRA, CDR2 YSYEKL, per germline. The trim removed 1 base at V and 0 bases at J, leaving 7 bases unmatched. CDR3 region: CASSQGPSGSSTDTQYF. In nucleotides, the CDR3 is TGCGCCAGCAGCCAAGGACCTAGCGGCAGTAGCACAGATACGCAGTATTTT.

The chain has TRBV29-1 and TRBJ2-1; D possibly corresponds to TRBD2 (6 bases). Germline lookup yields CDR1 SQVTM and CDR2 ANQGSEA. The CDR3 runs to 12 residues. V was pared by 5 bases and J by 10 bases, with 15 bases between. In DNA form, the CDR3 reads TGCAGCGTTCAGCGGGCGGGTATGGAGCAGTTCTTC. Its translation: CSVQRAGMEQFF.

This clone was detected only once. The chain is built from TRBV28 and TRBJ2-2; a weak D match, TRBD2 (6 bases). The length of the CDR3 is 15 residues. Trimming shortened V by 3 bases and J by 1 base, and 9 bases separated the two germline ends. The germline V gene encodes CDR1 MDHEN and CDR2 SYDVKM. CDR3: CASSFEAGNTGELFF. The CDR3 DNA reads TGTGCCAGCAGTTTTGAAGCGGGGAACACCGGGGAGCTGTTTTTT. The complete variable domain, with remaining parts taken from reference TRBV28 and TRBJ2-2, reads DVKVTQSSRYLVKRTGEKVFLECVQDMDHENMFWYRQDPGLGLRLIYFSYDVKMKEKGDIPEGYSVSREKKERFSLILESASTNQTSMYLCASSFEAGNTGELFFGEGSRLTVL.

This clone was detected only once. The chain carries TRBV7-9 and TRBJ1-1, with D uncertain. Trimming cost V 0 bases and J 3 bases, with 8 bases left between them. CDR1 SEHNR and CDR2 FQNEAQ come from the germline V gene (reference sequence). The CDR3 has 14 amino acids. This CDR3 reads CASSLAFSDTEAFF. The DNA for the CDR3 is TGTGCCAGCAGCTTAGCCTTCTCGGACACTGAAGCTTTCTTT.

This clone was picked up a small number of times. The chain links TRBV2 to TRBJ2-7; perhaps TRBD2 as D (6 bases). Germline CDR1 and CDR2: SNHLY and FYNNEI. The V and J ends lost 8 bases and 5 bases respectively, with 19 bases between them. This CDR3 spans 14 amino acids. CDR3 amino acids: CASEFGQGGDEQYF. The DNA for the CDR3 is TGTGCCAGCGAGTTCGGGCAGGGCGGGGACGAGCAGTACTTC.

The CDR3 DNA follows: TGTGCCAGTAGTCTACGAGAGGGACTTGAAGCTTTCTTT. It is translated as CASSLREGLEAFF. The chain has TRBV19 and TRBJ1-1; TRBD1 might be the D (5 bases). Deletions cut 5 bases from V and 7 bases from J, with 14 bases between. Germline CDR1 and CDR2: LNHDA and SQIVND (reference sequence). The CDR3 runs 13 residues.

The V call is TRBV5-1, the J call TRBJ2-1; 10 bases agree with TRBD2. The CDR3 is 14 residues long. Germline lookup yields CDR1 SGHRS and CDR2 YFSETQ. The trim removed 4 bases at V and 4 bases at J, leaving 2 bases unmatched. CDR3 sequence: CASSPSGGYNEQFF. CDR3 bases: TGCGCCAGCAGCCCTAGCGGGGGTTACAATGAGCAGTTCTTC.

J is TRBJ2-2 and V is TRBV5-6; D is uncertain. The CDR3 spans 12 residues. The germline V gene encodes CDR1 SGHDT and CDR2 YYEEEE. V was trimmed by 3 bases and J by 3 bases, leaving 3 bases between them. The CDR3 coding sequence is TGTGCCAGCAGCTCGTACACCGGGGAGCTGTTTTTT. Translation gives CASSSYTGELFF.

V gene TRBV19 combines with J gene TRBJ1-1, with 7 bases fitting TRBD1. The CDR3 extends over 14 amino acids. Germline V gene sequence: CDR1 LNHDA, CDR2 SQIVND (reference sequence). The ends lost 5 bases at V and 1 base at J; junction bases unmatched: 4. CDR3 DNA sequence: TGTGCCAGTAGTCCCGGACAGGCGAACACTGAAGCTTTCTTT. It is translated as CASSPGQANTEAFF.

In this sample, this clone turned up once. The V gene is TRBV5-4, the J gene TRBJ2-7, with D perhaps TRBD2 (6 bases). Germline values: CDR1 SGHNT, CDR2 YYREEE (reference sequence). This CDR3 is 14 amino acids long. Trimming pared 0 bases from V and 3 bases from J, leaving 10 bases between. CDR3 amino acids: CASSLGLDNYEQYF. The CDR3 DNA follows: TGTGCCAGCAGCTTGGGACTAGACAACTACGAGCAGTACTTC.